This TCR beta chain was recorded in a study of blood T cell repertoires in COVID-19. Whole-study context: Acute-phase and convalescent COVID-19 samples originated in the United States, Italy and Spain.

Authors' data handling: Amplifying reference gene primers gave estimates of nucleated cell counts. Repertoires were generated with immunoSEQ multiplex PCR, while TCRdb's copy carries only in-frame clones and drops some. V and J calls and clone size come straight from that table; D and trimming were deduced from the DNA. The sample shows tens of thousands of clones, about 90% of them seen only once. Germline V gene data show CDR1 as MDHEN and CDR2 as SYDVKM. The CDR3 spans 18 residues. The trim removed 11 bases at V and 3 bases at J, leaving 24 bases unmatched. Patients at the Seattle site were enrolled during active infection and followed longitudinally.

The clonotype originates from a man aged 35 to 55 with COVID-19, enrolled during active disease. The rearrangement joins TRBV28 to TRBJ2-7; 8 positions agree with TRBD2. The source material was peripheral blood. The CDR3: CARRPGAGAGGRLYEQYF. For the CDR3, the DNA is TGTGCCCGCCGCCCGGGGGCCGGGGCGGGGGGCCGACTCTACGAGCAGTACTTC.